A selection of T cell receptor beta chains follows, all from one sample in a study of cytomegalovirus exposure and HLA in healthy donors. Sequenced by immunoSEQ multiplex PCR; TCRdb stores in-frame clones only, minus some. Its clone listing holds 100,000 to 150,000 clones. The sequencing sample was made of PBMCs. Receptors originate from a man in his late teens or twenties in good health and CMV-seronegative. Both conserved end residues are part of each CDR3. A D gene is named only where the DNA matches it firmly.

j_call: TRBJ2-7
d_call: .
v_call: TRBV7-9
cdr3_nt: TGTGCCAGCAGCTTTTCTTTTGGAGGGAATGAGCAGTACTTC
cdr3_aa: CASSFSFGGNEQYF

j_call: TRBJ2-7
d_call: TRBD1
v_call: TRBV5-1
cdr3_nt: TGCGCCAGCAGCCTGGGACAGGGAATAGTCTACGAGCAGTACTTC
cdr3_aa: CASSLGQGIVYEQYF

j_call: TRBJ2-7
d_call: TRBD1
v_call: TRBV6-1
cdr3_nt: TGTGCCAGCAGTGAAGATCAAGGGGGCCCCTACGAGCAGTACTTC
cdr3_aa: CASSEDQGGPYEQYF

j_call: TRBJ1-5
d_call: .
v_call: TRBV10-3
cdr3_nt: TGTGCCATCAGCCCACAGGCAGTTAGCAATCAGCCCCAGCATTTT
cdr3_aa: CAISPQAVSNQPQHF

j_call: TRBJ1-6
d_call: .
v_call: TRBV5-1
cdr3_nt: TGCGCCAGCAGCTTCCCAGGGATCTCACCCCTCCACTTT
cdr3_aa: CASSFPGISPLHF

j_call: TRBJ1-1
d_call: .
v_call: TRBV9
cdr3_nt: TGTGCCAGCAGCTCAACAGGAGCTTTCTTT
cdr3_aa: CASSSTGAFF

j_call: TRBJ1-2
d_call: TRBD1
v_call: TRBV27
cdr3_nt: TGTGCCAGCAGTAGGAACAGGGGGGATGGCTACACCTTC
cdr3_aa: CASSRNRGDGYTF

j_call: TRBJ2-3
d_call: TRBD1
v_call: TRBV2
cdr3_nt: TGTGCCAGCAGCTCAAGAGCAGGGGGCCGAGGGTATTTT
cdr3_aa: CASSSRAGGRGYF

j_call: TRBJ2-7
d_call: .
v_call: TRBV6-6
cdr3_nt: TGTGCCAGCAGTTACTCGATAGCGGCTAGCAGCTACGAGCAGTACTTC
cdr3_aa: CASSYSIAASSYEQYF

j_call: TRBJ1-1
d_call: TRBD1
v_call: TRBV6-5
cdr3_nt: TGTGCCAGCACCGGATCCCGGGACAGGACTGAAGCTTTCTTT
cdr3_aa: CASTGSRDRTEAFF

j_call: TRBJ1-4
d_call: TRBD1
v_call: TRBV5-1
cdr3_nt: TGCGCCAGCAGCTTACAGGGGCTGGATGAAAAACTGTTTTTT
cdr3_aa: CASSLQGLDEKLFF

j_call: TRBJ2-3
d_call: TRBD2
v_call: TRBV7-6
cdr3_nt: TGTGCCAGCAGCTTAGGGACTAGCGGACGCTACACAGATACGCAGTATTTT
cdr3_aa: CASSLGTSGRYTDTQYF

j_call: TRBJ1-2
d_call: TRBD1
v_call: TRBV5-1
cdr3_nt: TGCGCCAGCAGCTTTGACAGGGATGGCTACACCTTC
cdr3_aa: CASSFDRDGYTF

j_call: TRBJ2-1
d_call: TRBD2
v_call: TRBV4-1
cdr3_nt: TGCGCCAGCAGCCAAGACAAGCGGGGCTACAATGAGCAGTTCTTC
cdr3_aa: CASSQDKRGYNEQFF

j_call: TRBJ2-3
d_call: TRBD1
v_call: TRBV29-1
cdr3_nt: TGCAGCGCCCGACAGGGTGCAGATACGCAGTATTTT
cdr3_aa: CSARQGADTQYF

j_call: TRBJ2-1
d_call: .
v_call: TRBV10-3
cdr3_nt: TGTGCCGCCTTAGGAGGGAGCTCCTACAATGAGCAGTTCTTC
cdr3_aa: CAALGGSSYNEQFF

j_call: TRBJ1-2
d_call: .
v_call: TRBV5-6
cdr3_nt: TGTGCCAGCAGCTCCCCGTTTCAGCCCAGGAGCTACACCTTC
cdr3_aa: CASSSPFQPRSYTF

j_call: TRBJ2-1
d_call: TRBD2
v_call: TRBV5-1
cdr3_nt: TGCGCCAGCAGCTTGGTACGGGGGGGTGGCAATGAGCAGTTCTTC
cdr3_aa: CASSLVRGGGNEQFF

j_call: TRBJ1-4
d_call: .
v_call: TRBV6-1
cdr3_nt: TGTGCCAGCAGTGAACGCAGGGATAATGAAAAACTGTTTTTT
cdr3_aa: CASSERRDNEKLFF

j_call: TRBJ2-1
d_call: TRBD1
v_call: TRBV7-9
cdr3_nt: TGTGCCAGCAGCTTAGTCGACAGGGTAGACAATGAGCAGTTCTTC
cdr3_aa: CASSLVDRVDNEQFF

j_call: TRBJ2-7
d_call: TRBD1
v_call: TRBV29-1
cdr3_nt: TGCAGCGTCTCGGACAGGTTCTCCTACGAGCAGTACTTC
cdr3_aa: CSVSDRFSYEQYF

j_call: TRBJ1-5
d_call: .
v_call: TRBV28
cdr3_nt: TGTGCCAGTCGGGCAGGGGAGAGTCAGCCCCAGCATTTT
cdr3_aa: CASRAGESQPQHF

j_call: TRBJ2-1
d_call: TRBD2
v_call: TRBV6-5
cdr3_nt: TGTGCCAGCAGTTACTCGAGACTAGCCGTCGATGAGCAGTTCTTC
cdr3_aa: CASSYSRLAVDEQFF

j_call: TRBJ1-1
d_call: .
v_call: TRBV30
cdr3_nt: TGTGCCTGGAGTTGGTCCGGGGGCACTGAAGCTTTCTTT
cdr3_aa: CAWSWSGGTEAFF

j_call: TRBJ2-1
d_call: TRBD1
v_call: TRBV7-8
cdr3_nt: TGTGCCAGCAGCTTCCCCAACGGGACAGGGGGCACGAATGAGCAGTTCTTC
cdr3_aa: CASSFPNGTGGTNEQFF

j_call: TRBJ1-2
d_call: TRBD1
v_call: TRBV25-1
cdr3_nt: TGTGCCAGCAGTGAGGCTGGAGGGGGCGGCTATGGCTACACCTTC
cdr3_aa: CASSEAGGGGYGYTF

j_call: TRBJ2-5
d_call: TRBD1
v_call: TRBV6-5
cdr3_nt: TGTGCCAGCAGTAAACCGGGACAGCCTCAAGAGACCCAGTACTTC
cdr3_aa: CASSKPGQPQETQYF

j_call: TRBJ1-5
d_call: TRBD1
v_call: TRBV6-5
cdr3_nt: TGTGCCAGCAGTAAATCGGGACAGCTAAATCAGCCCCAGCATTTT
cdr3_aa: CASSKSGQLNQPQHF

j_call: TRBJ2-7
d_call: TRBD1
v_call: TRBV2
cdr3_nt: TGTGCCAGCAGTACCATTAGACAGGGTTACGAGCAGTACTTC
cdr3_aa: CASSTIRQGYEQYF

j_call: TRBJ2-1
d_call: .
v_call: TRBV27
cdr3_nt: TGTGCCAGCAGTTCCCTACAGGGGAGGTCCTACAATGAGCAGTTCTTC
cdr3_aa: CASSSLQGRSYNEQFF

j_call: TRBJ1-2
d_call: TRBD1
v_call: TRBV5-6
cdr3_nt: TGTGCCAGCAGCTTGACCTCAGGGGGCGCGGGCTATGGCTACACCTTC
cdr3_aa: CASSLTSGGAGYGYTF

j_call: TRBJ1-1
d_call: TRBD1
v_call: TRBV2
cdr3_nt: TGTGCCAGCAAGAGCTCAGGGGGGACTGAAGCTTTCTTT
cdr3_aa: CASKSSGGTEAFF

j_call: TRBJ2-7
d_call: TRBD1
v_call: TRBV19
cdr3_nt: TGTGCCAGTACCCCCCAGACAGGGAGTTTTTACGAGCAGTACTTC
cdr3_aa: CASTPQTGSFYEQYF

j_call: TRBJ2-1
d_call: .
v_call: TRBV9
cdr3_nt: TGTGCCAGCAGCAGGACAGCCCGTGGCTCCTACAATGAGCAGTTCTTC
cdr3_aa: CASSRTARGSYNEQFF

j_call: TRBJ2-1
d_call: TRBD1
v_call: TRBV7-9
cdr3_nt: TGTGCCAGCAGCTATGGGACAGGAGAATTCAATGAGCAGTTCTTC
cdr3_aa: CASSYGTGEFNEQFF

j_call: TRBJ2-1
d_call: .
v_call: TRBV27
cdr3_nt: TGTGCCAGCAGCGCGCCGGGGGAGCAGTTCTTC
cdr3_aa: CASSAPGEQFF